This entry concerns a single TCR beta chain. No antigen is known for it. PCR used 60 Vbeta primers and 13 Jbeta primers. Data came from immunoSEQ multiplex PCR; TCRdb stores just in-frame clones and leaves some out. This table holds about 190,000 clones, around 83% found once. These data belong to a study of cytomegalovirus exposure and HLA in healthy donors. Study results and caveats: A few of the chains that were CMV-associated were confirmed in vitro to be specific for CMV antigens. A later analysis showed that HLA-associated TCR beta chains had undergone more clonal expansion than equally common others.

Unmatched junction bases numbered 9, after V lost 5 bases and J lost 6 bases. The CDR3 is made up of 14 amino acids. Germline V gives CDR1 SGHVS, CDR2 FQNEAQ. The sample comprised PBMCs. This TCR was recovered from a man over 45 in good health and CMV-seronegative. The chain employs TRBV7-8 and TRBJ2-5, with 7 bases fitting TRBD2. The CDR3 here is CASSGGVPGKTQYF. The CDR3 nucleotides read TGTGCCAGCAGCGGGGGGGTTCCGGGAAAGACCCAGTACTTC.